This paragraph reports one T cell receptor (beta chain). Its antigen is still unknown. Using its own MiXCR run on the RACE reads, TCRdb lists one record per CDR3 protein. This table holds about 400,000 distinct CDR3 sequences, roughly 6.3% found once. The data were obtained in a study of human T cells and chemical hapten exposure. About the research overall: Alopecia areata, totalis or universalis affected patients who were mostly female.

Time point here: patch test 2, 6 weeks after DPC sensitization. Treatment: therapeutic diphenylcyclopropenone sensitization with weekly scalp DPC. Study-wide results and limits: Because all patients had alopecia, their immune responses might differ from healthy ones.

The CDR3 spans 15 residues. Germline V gene sequence: CDR1 SQVTM, CDR2 ANQGSEA. Trimming cost V 6 bases and J 4 bases; bases outside gene matches: 10. Sequencing was performed on whole blood, taken in connection with sensitization to the hapten diphenylcyclopropenone (DPC). This sequence originates from a woman under 30 with alopecia areata. Some clones in this sample may be carry-over from other donors' samples. This chain connects TRBV29-1 to TRBJ1-1; 11 bases agree with TRBD1. The CDR3 reads CSVAQPGQGGTEAFF. In nucleotides, the CDR3 is TGCAGCGTCGCCCAACCGGGACAGGGGGGCACTGAAGCTTTCTTT.